Shown below are 10 T cell receptor beta chains from a single sample sequenced in a study of identical twins. TCRdb redid the calling of the 5' RACE reads with MiXCR, one entry per CDR3 protein. The sample lists around 220,000 distinct CDR3 sequences, about 10% occurring once. Sequenced material: memory T cells sorted from blood. The source of these receptors is a man aged 50-59 years in good health.

On this clonotype: The DNA is omitted, as the CDR3 cannot be located on it reliably, and the CDR3 follows TCRdb's listing. The chain couples TRBV7-2 to TRBJ2-2; TRBD2 was called by the table and not checked on the DNA. Germline values: CDR1 SGHTA, CDR2 FQGNSA. The CDR3 is 17 residues long, ends included. This CDR3 is CASSLASGGAHGELFFF.

Ten or more counts support this clonotype. CDR3 in amino acids: CASSVATLRKTEAFF. The CDR3 nucleotides read TGTGCCAGCAGCGTAGCTACGTTGAGGAAGACTGAAGCTTTCTTT. The genes are TRBV9 and TRBJ1-1; D is unresolved. CDR1 is SGDLS and CDR2 is YYNGEE in the germline V gene. Trimming left V 0 bases short and J 5 bases short, with 14 bases between. The CDR3 is 15 amino acids.

The chain joins TRBV6-1 to TRBJ2-1; TRBD1 agrees at 8 bases. This CDR3 is 15 amino acids long. CDR1 MNHNS and CDR2 SASEGT come from the germline V gene. V lost 5 bases and J lost 6; bases outside the gene matches: 9. The CDR3 loop reads CASSRSNRGVNEQFF. The CDR3 DNA follows: TGTGCCAGCAGTCGAAGTAACAGGGGGGTCAATGAGCAGTTCTTC.

In its sample, this clonotype was seen many times. This CDR3 is CASSSNLRRSVMNTEAFF. The CDR3 coding sequence is TGCGCCAGCAGCTCCAATCTCAGAAGGTCCGTAATGAACACTGAAGCTTTCTTT. V usage is TRBV4-3 and J usage is TRBJ1-1; no definite D call. This CDR3 is built from 18 residues. CDR1 and CDR2 (germline): LGHNA, YSLEER. Between the trimmed V and J ends, which lost 5 bases and 0 bases, there was a span of 22 bases.

This sequence joins TRBV28 and TRBJ2-1; 11 positions agree with TRBD2. V dropped 10 bases and J dropped 1; count of bases not matched to a gene: 9. The CDR3 runs 16 residues. Germline V gives CDR1 MDHEN, CDR2 SYDVKM. This chain's CDR3 is CANSSGTSGSYNEQFF. CDR3 bases: TGTGCCAACAGCTCAGGGACTAGCGGTTCCTACAATGAGCAGTTCTTC.

This clonotype was seen a few times. This chain links TRBV27 with TRBJ2-1; the match to TRBD2 covers 8 bases. The CDR3 covers 16 residues. Germline V lookup: CDR1 MNHEY, CDR2 SMNVEV (reference sequence). The V segment lost 7 bases and the J segment 3 bases; nucleotides outside the gene matches: 11. This CDR3 is CASTPIGLAGYNEQFF. CDR3 nucleotide sequence: TGTGCCAGCACCCCTATAGGGCTAGCGGGCTACAATGAGCAGTTCTTC.

This clonotype has more than one count but fewer than ten. The gene calls are TRBV10-3 and TRBJ2-2; D might be TRBD1 (6 bases). The CDR3 is made up of 14 amino acids. Germline V CDR1 and CDR2: ENHRY, SYGVKD. Trimming took off 6 bases at V and 1 base at J, with 9 bases between the two ends. CDR3 protein: CAISRGQNTGELFF. CDR3 coding DNA: TGTGCCATCAGCAGGGGCCAGAACACCGGGGAGCTGTTTTTT.

This clonotype was detected many times. The genes are TRBV6-2 or TRBV6-3 and TRBJ2-4; 9 bases map to TRBD2. The CDR3 has 15 amino acids. The J segment lost 6 bases and the V segment lost 6 bases, leaving 9 bases of the junction unmatched. The germline gives CDR1 MNHEY, CDR2 SVGEGT. The CDR3 protein is CASSYTGTSLNIQYF. The DNA for the CDR3 is TGTGCCAGCAGCTATACCGGGACTAGCCTAAACATTCAGTACTTC.

The gene calls are TRBV7-8 and TRBJ2-7; D unclear. The ends were cut back, 3 bases at V and 8 bases at J, with 11 bases in the middle. From germline, CDR1 is SGHVS and CDR2 FQNEAQ. This CDR3 region has 12 residues. Written as DNA, the CDR3 is TGTGCCAGCAGCTTTATGTGGCATCAGCAGTACTTC. It specifies CASSFMWHQQYF.

This clonotype was counted at least ten times. The gene calls are TRBV12-3 or TRBV12-4 and TRBJ1-3; unclear D gene. This CDR3 region has 15 residues. Deletions cut 5 bases from V and 2 bases from J, with 13 bases between. The CDR3 sequence is CASSPDGITGNTIYF. The CDR3 DNA follows: TGTGCCAGCAGTCCCGACGGGATAACTGGAAACACCATATATTTT.